What follows describes a single TCR beta chain. The data stem from a study of blood T cells in healthy people across ages. A J-beta primer mix and a sample-barcoded 5' primer were used in a second PCR of roughly 6 to 12 cycles. TCRdb called the 5' RACE reads again in MiXCR, with one record for every CDR3 protein. This sample has around 940,000 distinct CDR3 sequences; roughly 50% occur once, and the top ten carry about a fifth. Per the germline V gene, CDR1 is SGHTA and CDR2 is FQGNSA. V gave up 5 bases and J gave up 4 bases; unmatched junction bases: 4. CDR3 length: 15 amino acids. The chain carries TRBV7-2 and TRBJ2-5; TRBD2 matches at 13 bases. This clonotype was obtained from a woman aged 55-75 years in good health. The sequenced sample consisted of blood. CDR3 amino acids: CASSVRLAGGETQYF. Written as DNA, the CDR3 is TGTGCCAGCAGCGTAAGACTAGCGGGAGGAGAGACCCAGTACTTC.